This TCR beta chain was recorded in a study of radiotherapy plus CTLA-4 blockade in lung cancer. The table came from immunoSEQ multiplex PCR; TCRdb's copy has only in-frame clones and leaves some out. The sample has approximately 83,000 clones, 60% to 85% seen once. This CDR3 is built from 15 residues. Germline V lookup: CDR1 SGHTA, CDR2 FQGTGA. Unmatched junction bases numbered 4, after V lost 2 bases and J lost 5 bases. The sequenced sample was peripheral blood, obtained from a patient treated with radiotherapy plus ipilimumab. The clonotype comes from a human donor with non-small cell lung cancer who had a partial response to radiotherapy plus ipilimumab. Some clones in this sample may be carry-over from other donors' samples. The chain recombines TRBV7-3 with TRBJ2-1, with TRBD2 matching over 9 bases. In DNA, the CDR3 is TGTGCCAGCAGCTTAGGCGGGGGGGGAAACAATGAGCAGTTCTTC. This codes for CASSLGGGGNNEQFF.